The 7 T cell receptor beta chains below come from one sample, sequenced in a study of T cell changes during pregnancy in multiple sclerosis (dated by TCRdb to the late 2010s). Libraries were constructed by the immunoSEQ multiplex PCR assay. Drawn from immuneACCESS, this table holds only the in-frame rearrangements with V and J called that TCRdb kept. Clones are partly lost; checked studies trace under half to an unresolved V gene and leave the rest unexplained. This sample is represented by under 50,000 clones; around 89% of them were singletons. Over 1% of the sample belongs to the ten largest clones. This specimen consisted of CD4+ T cells from peripheral blood mononuclear cells, obtained after pregnancy. The receptors originated from a female donor with multiple sclerosis, enrolled in a pregnancy study.

The V gene is TRBV5-1, the J gene TRBJ2-5; maybe TRBD2 (5 bases). V was shortened by 4 bases and J by 0 bases, with 19 bases between the two germline ends. The CDR3 is 17 residues long. Germline-derived CDR1 and CDR2 are SGHRS and YFSETQ. The CDR3 loop is CASSASVSSGHQETQYF. The CDR3 DNA sequence: TGCGCCAGCAGCGCGTCAGTTTCGAGCGGCCACCAAGAGACCCAGTACTTC.

J is TRBJ2-3 and V is TRBV6-1, with no clear D. V shed 5 bases and J shed 4 bases, with 7 bases lying between them. This CDR3 has 12 residues. CDR1 and CDR2 (germline): MNHNS, SASEGT. Here the CDR3 DNA reads TGTGCCAGCAGTTCAGTTCCAGATACGCAGTATTTT. Encoded protein: CASSSVPDTQYF.

The V and J genes are TRBV5-1 and TRBJ2-5, with 7 bases identical to TRBD1. V shed 0 bases, J shed 5 bases, and the junction held 10 bases outside the gene matches. CDR3 length: 16 residues. Germline V gene sequence: CDR1 SGHRS, CDR2 YFSETQ. CDR3 nucleotide sequence: TGCGCCAGCAGCTTGGAGGACGACAGGGCCTGGGAGACCCAGTACTTC. Residues: CASSLEDDRAWETQYF.

Note on this clone: Sequence at one end of the junction differs from germline and may be a read error. V is TRBV23-1 and J is TRBJ1-1, with TRBD1 matching over 11 bases. TRBV23-1 counts as an open reading frame of uncertain function. The CDR3 spans 17 residues. The CDR3 region is CAGSLQRTGGIRTEAFF. The CDR3 bases are TGCGCCGGCAGTCTACAAAGGACAGGGGGCATCCGAACTGAAGCTTTCTTT.

V is TRBV27 and J is TRBJ1-1; 10 bases agree with TRBD1. With 5 bases clipped from V and 1 base from J, the junction kept 4 bases outside the gene matches. CDR3 length: 15 amino acids. Germline values: CDR1 MNHEY, CDR2 SMNVEV (reference sequence). The chain's CDR3 is CASSARDRGNTEAFF. CDR3 DNA: TGTGCCAGCAGTGCGCGGGACAGGGGGAACACTGAAGCTTTCTTT.

The rearrangement uses TRBV28 and TRBJ2-1; TRBD2 matches 7 bases. The CDR3 is 15 amino acids. The germline gives CDR1 MDHEN, CDR2 SYDVKM. Trimming took 3 bases from V and 0 from J; bases not matched to a gene: 2. The CDR3 coding sequence is TGTGCCAGCAGTTTTCTAGCGGCCTCCTACAATGAGCAGTTCTTC. Its translation: CASSFLAASYNEQFF.

The rearrangement links TRBV28 to TRBJ2-7; the match to TRBD1 covers 8 bases. Looked up from germline, CDR1 is MDHEN and CDR2 is SYDVKM. This CDR3 is 15 amino acids long. Unmatched junction bases numbered 11, after V lost 6 bases and J lost 4 bases. CDR3 DNA sequence: TGTGCCAGCAGGTTAGCAGGGGGCGCGGGTTACGAGCAGTACTTC. Protein: CASRLAGGAGYEQYF.